This entry is about one T cell receptor (beta chain). Between the trimmed V and J ends, which lost 1 base and 3 bases, there was a span of 15 bases. The CDR3 spans 16 residues. CDR1 is SGHRS and CDR2 is YFSETQ in the germline V gene. TCRdb's table, derived via immunoSEQ multiplex PCR, lists solely in-frame clones and lacks some. The sample yields approximately 97,000 clones, roughly 92% seen once. The record originates from a study of control samples from healthy donors and cancer patients. The sample was blood. V is TRBV5-1 and J is TRBJ2-3; a possible D gene is TRBD2 (6 bases). This clonotype was obtained from a human donor in good health. The donor label of this sample is uncertain. CDR3 residues: CASSLIRAGRTDTQYF. The DNA of the CDR3 is TGCGCCAGCAGCTTGATAAGGGCAGGGAGGACAGATACGCAGTATTTT.